Here is one TCR beta chain with its context. Each CDR3 protein is one row after TCRdb ran MiXCR on the PCR reads. The table has under 600,000 distinct CDR3 sequences, approximately 25% seen once; the top ten hold around 0.78%. The sample belongs to a study of molecular identifiers for immune sequencing clone quantification. The authors sorted naive CD8 T cells as CD8+CD4-CCR7+CD45RA+. V shed 4 bases and J 0 bases; nucleotides not matched to a gene: 2. This CDR3 is built from 15 residues. Sequenced: naive CD8+ T cells from blood, with Jurkat cell RNA spiked in. Subset defined: FACS-sorted CD8+CD4-CCR7+CD45RA+ naive T cells. The chain uses TRBV12-3 or TRBV12-4 and TRBJ2-7; 11 bases line up with TRBD2. The origin of this receptor is a human donor in good health. Some libraries in this study had Jurkat cell RNA spiked in. The DNA for the CDR3 is TGTGCCAGCAGTTATAGCGGGGGGGCCTCCTACGAGCAGTACTTC. Amino acid sequence: CASSYSGGASYEQYF.